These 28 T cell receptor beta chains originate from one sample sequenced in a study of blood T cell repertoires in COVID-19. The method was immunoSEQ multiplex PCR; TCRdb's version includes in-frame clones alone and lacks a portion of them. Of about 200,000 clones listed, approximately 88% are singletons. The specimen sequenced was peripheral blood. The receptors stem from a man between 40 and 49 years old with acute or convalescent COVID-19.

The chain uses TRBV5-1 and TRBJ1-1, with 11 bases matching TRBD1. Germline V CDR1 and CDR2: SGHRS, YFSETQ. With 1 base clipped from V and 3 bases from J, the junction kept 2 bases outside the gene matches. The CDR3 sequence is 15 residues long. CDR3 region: CASSLPDRGHTEAFF. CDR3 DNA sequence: TGCGCCAGCAGCTTGCCGGACAGGGGGCACACTGAAGCTTTCTTT.

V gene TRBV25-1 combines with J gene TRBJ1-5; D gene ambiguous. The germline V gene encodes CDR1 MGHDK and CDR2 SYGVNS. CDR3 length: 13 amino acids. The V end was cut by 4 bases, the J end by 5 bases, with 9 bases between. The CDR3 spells CASSGNLDQPQHF. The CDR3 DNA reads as TGTGCCAGCAGTGGAAATCTAGATCAGCCCCAGCATTTT.

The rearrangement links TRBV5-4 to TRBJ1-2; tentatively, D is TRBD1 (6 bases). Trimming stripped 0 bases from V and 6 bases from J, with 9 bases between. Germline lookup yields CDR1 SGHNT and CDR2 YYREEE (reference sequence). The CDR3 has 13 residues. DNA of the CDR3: TGTGCCAGCAGCTTGGTCAGGGGCGATGGCTACACCTTC. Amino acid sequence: CASSLVRGDGYTF.

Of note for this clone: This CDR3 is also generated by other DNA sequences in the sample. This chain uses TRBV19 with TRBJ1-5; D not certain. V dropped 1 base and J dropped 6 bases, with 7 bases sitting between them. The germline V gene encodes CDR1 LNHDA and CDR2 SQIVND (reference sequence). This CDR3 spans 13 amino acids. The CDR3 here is CASSIGGSQPQHF. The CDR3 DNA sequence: TGTGCCAGTAGTATAGGAGGAAGTCAGCCCCAGCATTTT.

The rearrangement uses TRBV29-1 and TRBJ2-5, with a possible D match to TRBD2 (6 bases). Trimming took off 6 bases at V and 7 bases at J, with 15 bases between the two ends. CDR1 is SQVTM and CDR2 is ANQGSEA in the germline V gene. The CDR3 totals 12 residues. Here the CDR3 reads CSVGDLERTQYF. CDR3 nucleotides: TGCAGCGTCGGGGACTTGGAGCGGACCCAGTACTTC.

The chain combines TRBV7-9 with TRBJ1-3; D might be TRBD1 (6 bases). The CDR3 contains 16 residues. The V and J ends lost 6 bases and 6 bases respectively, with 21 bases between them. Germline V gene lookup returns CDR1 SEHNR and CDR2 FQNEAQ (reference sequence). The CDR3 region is CASRTYGKGDENTIYF. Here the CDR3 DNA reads TGTGCCAGCAGAACTTACGGAAAGGGGGATGAAAACACCATATATTTT.

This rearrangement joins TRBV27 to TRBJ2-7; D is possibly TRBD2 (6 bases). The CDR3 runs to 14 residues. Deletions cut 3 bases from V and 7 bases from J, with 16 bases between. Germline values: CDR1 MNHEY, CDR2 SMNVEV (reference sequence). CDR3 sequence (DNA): TGTGCCAGCAGTTTTCAGCGGGCGATGGGGGAGCAGTACTTC. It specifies CASSFQRAMGEQYF.

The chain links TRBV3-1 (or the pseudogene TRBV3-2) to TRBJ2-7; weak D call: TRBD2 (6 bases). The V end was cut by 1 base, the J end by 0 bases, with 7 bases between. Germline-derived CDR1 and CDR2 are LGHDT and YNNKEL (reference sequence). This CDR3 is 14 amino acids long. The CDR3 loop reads CASSQGRDSYEQYF. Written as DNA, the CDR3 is TGTGCCAGCAGCCAAGGGCGGGACTCCTACGAGCAGTACTTC.

The CDR3 nucleotides are TGCGCCAGCAGCTGGGGGATTAGCGGGAGTGGGGAGACCCAGTACTTC. Amino acid sequence: CASSWGISGSGETQYF. This rearrangement joins TRBV5-1 to TRBJ2-5; TRBD2 matches at 9 bases. CDR3 length equals 16 residues. CDR1 and CDR2 (germline): SGHRS, YFSETQ. The J segment lost 5 bases and the V segment lost 3 bases, leaving 11 bases of the junction unmatched.

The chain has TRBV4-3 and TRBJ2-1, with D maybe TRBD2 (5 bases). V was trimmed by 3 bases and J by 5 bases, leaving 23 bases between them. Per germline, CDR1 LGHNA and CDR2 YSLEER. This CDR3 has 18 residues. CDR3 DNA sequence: TGCGCCAGCAGCCAGTCACCTGTTGGAGACTGGACTGACAATGAGCAGTTCTTC. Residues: CASSQSPVGDWTDNEQFF.

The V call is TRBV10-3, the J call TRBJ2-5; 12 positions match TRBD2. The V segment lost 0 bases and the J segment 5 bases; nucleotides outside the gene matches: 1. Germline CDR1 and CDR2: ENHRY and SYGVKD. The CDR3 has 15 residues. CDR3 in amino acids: CAISESTSGRETQYF. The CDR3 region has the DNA TGTGCCATCAGTGAGTCTACTAGCGGGAGGGAGACCCAGTACTTC.

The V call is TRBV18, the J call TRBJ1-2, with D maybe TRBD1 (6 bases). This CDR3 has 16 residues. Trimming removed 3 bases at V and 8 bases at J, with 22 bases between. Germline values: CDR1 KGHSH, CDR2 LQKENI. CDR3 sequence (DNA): TGTGCCAGCTCACCCCTACCCGCCGGGACATTGGAAGGCTACACCTTC. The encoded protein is CASSPLPAGTLEGYTF. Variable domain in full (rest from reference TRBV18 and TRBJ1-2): NAGVMQNPRHLVRRRGQEARLRCSPMKGHSHVYWYRQLPEEGLKFMVYLQKENIIDESGMPKERFSAEFPKEGPSILRIQQVVRGDSAAYFCASSPLPAGTLEGYTFGSGTRLTVV.

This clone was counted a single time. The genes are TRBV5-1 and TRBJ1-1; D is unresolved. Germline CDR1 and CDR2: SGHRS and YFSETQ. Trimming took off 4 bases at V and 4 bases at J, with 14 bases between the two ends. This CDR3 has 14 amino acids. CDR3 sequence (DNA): TGCGCCAGCAGCGACCTCGGGGATGGCACTGAAGCTTTCTTT. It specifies CASSDLGDGTEAFF.

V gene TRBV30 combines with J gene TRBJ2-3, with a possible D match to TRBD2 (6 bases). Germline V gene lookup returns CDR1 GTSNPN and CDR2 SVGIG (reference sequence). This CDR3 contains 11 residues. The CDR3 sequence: CARGNTDTQYF. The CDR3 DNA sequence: TGTGCTCGGGGGAACACAGATACGCAGTATTTT.

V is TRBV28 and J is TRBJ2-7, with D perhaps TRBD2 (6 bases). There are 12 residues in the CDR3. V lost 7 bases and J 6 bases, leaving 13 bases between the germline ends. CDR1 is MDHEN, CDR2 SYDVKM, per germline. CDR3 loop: CASTEGPSEQYF. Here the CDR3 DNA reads TGTGCCAGCACGGAGGGCCCAAGCGAGCAGTACTTC. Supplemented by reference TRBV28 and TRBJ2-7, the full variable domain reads DVKVTQSSRYLVKRTGEKVFLECVQDMDHENMFWYRQDPGLGLRLIYFSYDVKMKEKGDIPEGYSVSREKKERFSLILESASTNQTSMYLCASTEGPSEQYFGPGTRLTVT.

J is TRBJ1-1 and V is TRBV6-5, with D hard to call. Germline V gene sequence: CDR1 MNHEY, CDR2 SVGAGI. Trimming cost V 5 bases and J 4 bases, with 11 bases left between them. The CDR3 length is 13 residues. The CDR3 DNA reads TGTGCCAGCAGTCCTCCGGTGTTCACTGAAGCTTTCTTT. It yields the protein CASSPPVFTEAFF.

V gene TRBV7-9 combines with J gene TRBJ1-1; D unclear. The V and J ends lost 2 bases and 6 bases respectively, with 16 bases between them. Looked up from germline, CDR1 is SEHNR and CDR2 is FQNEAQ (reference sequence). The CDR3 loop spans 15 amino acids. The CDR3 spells CASSLSVWGDPEAFF. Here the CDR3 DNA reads TGTGCCAGCAGCTTATCGGTGTGGGGAGACCCTGAAGCTTTCTTT.

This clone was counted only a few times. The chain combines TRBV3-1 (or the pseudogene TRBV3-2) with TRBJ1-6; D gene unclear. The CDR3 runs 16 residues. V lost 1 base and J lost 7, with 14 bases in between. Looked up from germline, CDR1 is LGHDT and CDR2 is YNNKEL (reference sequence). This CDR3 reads CASSQGAGVRNSPLHF. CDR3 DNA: TGTGCCAGCAGCCAAGGCGCCGGGGTCCGGAATTCACCCCTCCACTTT.

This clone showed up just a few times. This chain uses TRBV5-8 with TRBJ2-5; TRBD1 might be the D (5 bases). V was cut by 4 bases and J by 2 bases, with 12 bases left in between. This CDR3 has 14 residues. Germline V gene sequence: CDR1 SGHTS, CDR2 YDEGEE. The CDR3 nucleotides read TGTGCCAGCAGCAGCACCGGACAACAAGAGACCCAGTACTTC. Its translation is CASSSTGQQETQYF.

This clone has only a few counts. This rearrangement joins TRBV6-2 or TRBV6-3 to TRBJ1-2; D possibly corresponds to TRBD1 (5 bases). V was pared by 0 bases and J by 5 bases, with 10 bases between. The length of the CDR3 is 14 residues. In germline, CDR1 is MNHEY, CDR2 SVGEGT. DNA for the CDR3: TGTGCCAGCAGTTACTCGACAGCCAAGTATGGCTACACCTTC. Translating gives CASSYSTAKYGYTF.

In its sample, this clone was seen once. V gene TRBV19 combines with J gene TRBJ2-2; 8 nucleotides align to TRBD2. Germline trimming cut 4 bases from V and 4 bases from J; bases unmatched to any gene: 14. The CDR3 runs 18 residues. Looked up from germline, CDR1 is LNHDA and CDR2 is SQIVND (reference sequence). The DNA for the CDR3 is TGTGCCAGTAGTAGATTTTTTGCAGCGGGAGAGCTCACCGGGGAGCTGTTTTTT. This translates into CASSRFFAAGELTGELFF.

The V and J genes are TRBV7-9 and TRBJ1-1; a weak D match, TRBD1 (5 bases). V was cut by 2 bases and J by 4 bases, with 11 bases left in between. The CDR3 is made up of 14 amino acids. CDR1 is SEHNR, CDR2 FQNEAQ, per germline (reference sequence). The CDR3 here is CASSLSGVGTEAFF. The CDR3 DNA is TGTGCCAGCAGCTTATCGGGGGTCGGCACTGAAGCTTTCTTT.

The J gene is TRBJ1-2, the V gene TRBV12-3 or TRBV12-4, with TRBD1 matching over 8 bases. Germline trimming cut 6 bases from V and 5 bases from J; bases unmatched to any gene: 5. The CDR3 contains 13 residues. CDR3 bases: TGTGCCAGCAGCCCGGACAGGGATTATGGCTACACCTTC. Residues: CASSPDRDYGYTF.

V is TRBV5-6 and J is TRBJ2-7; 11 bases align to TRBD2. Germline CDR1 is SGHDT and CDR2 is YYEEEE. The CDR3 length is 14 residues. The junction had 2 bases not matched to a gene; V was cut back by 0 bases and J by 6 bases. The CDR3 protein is CASSLGLAGGEQYF. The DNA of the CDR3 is TGTGCCAGCAGCTTGGGGCTAGCGGGAGGCGAGCAGTACTTC.

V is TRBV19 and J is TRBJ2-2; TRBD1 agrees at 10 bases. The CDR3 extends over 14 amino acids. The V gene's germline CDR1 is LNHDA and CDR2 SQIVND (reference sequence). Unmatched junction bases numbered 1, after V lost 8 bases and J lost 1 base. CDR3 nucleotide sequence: TGTGCCAGTGGGACAGGGGAGAACACCGGGGAGCTGTTTTTT. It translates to CASGTGENTGELFF.

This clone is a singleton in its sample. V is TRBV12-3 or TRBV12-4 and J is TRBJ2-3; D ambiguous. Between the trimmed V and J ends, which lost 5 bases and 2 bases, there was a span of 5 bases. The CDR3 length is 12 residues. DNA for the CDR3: TGTGCCAGCAGTAGACTCACAGATACGCAGTATTTT. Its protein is CASSRLTDTQYF.

As DNA, the CDR3 is TGCGCCAGCAGCTTGGTGCCAGGTGACGGACTCGGCTACACCTTC. It specifies CASSLVPGDGLGYTF. The V and J genes are TRBV5-1 and TRBJ1-2; no firm D call. There are 15 residues in the CDR3. Trimming cost V 0 bases and J 8 bases, with 17 bases left between them. The V gene's germline CDR1 is SGHRS and CDR2 YFSETQ.

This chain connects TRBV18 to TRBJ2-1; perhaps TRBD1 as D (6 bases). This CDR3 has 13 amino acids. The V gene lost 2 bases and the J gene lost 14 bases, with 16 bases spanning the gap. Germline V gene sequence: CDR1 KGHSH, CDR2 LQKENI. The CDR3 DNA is TGTGCCAGCTCACCAGCAGGGAATGAGGGGGAGTTCTTC. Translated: CASSPAGNEGEFF.